These T cell receptor beta chains were read from a single sample in a study of CD4 T cells in relation to SARS-CoV-2 and coronaviruses. Some clones are missing from TCRdb's copy, which holds only in-frame ones; the method was immunoSEQ multiplex PCR. The sample holds around 56,000 clones, approximately 90% seen once. Sequencing used memory CD4+ T cells from PBMCs. The receptors were gathered from a human donor in good health. Each CDR3 is given with its conserved first and last residue. The D gene is left open where the match is weak. For some rows the clone size is stated as once, few or many, or as a class when expanded; others skip it.

v_gene	abundance	j_gene	d_gene	CDR3aa	CDR3nt
TRBV5-1	.	TRBJ2-3	TRBD2	CASSRTSGRDTQYF	TGCGCCAGCAGCCGGACTAGCGGAAGAGATACGCAGTATTTT
TRBV4-1	.	TRBJ1-4	TRBD1	CASSQGQGANEKLFF	TGCGCCAGCAGCCAAGGACAGGGGGCGAATGAAAAACTGTTTTTT
TRBV24-1	.	TRBJ2-1	TRBD2	CATSDPALKGTSGKHYNEQFF	TGTGCCACCAGTGATCCCGCGTTAAAAGGGACTAGCGGGAAGCACTACAATGAGCAGTTCTTC
TRBV6-5	.	TRBJ1-1	TRBD1	CASSPKTGGYTEAFF	TGTGCCAGCAGTCCTAAGACAGGGGGGTACACTGAAGCTTTCTTT
TRBV19	.	TRBJ2-4	.	CASSIEAGEGQNIQYF	TGTGCCAGTAGTATAGAAGCAGGGGAAGGTCAAAACATTCAGTACTTC
TRBV19	.	TRBJ1-5	TRBD1	CASSIWGGGSDQPQHF	TGTGCCAGTAGTATTTGGGGAGGGGGCTCTGATCAGCCCCAGCATTTT
TRBV9	.	TRBJ1-5	TRBD1	CASSVGDRLGAQHF	TGTGCCAGCAGCGTAGGGGACAGGTTGGGAGCCCAGCATTTT
TRBV6-1	.	TRBJ2-7	.	CASSESRTDSYEQYF	TGTGCCAGCAGTGAAAGTAGGACAGACTCCTACGAGCAGTACTTC
TRBV29-1	.	TRBJ2-1	.	CSVRGLERTISYNEQFF	TGCAGCGTCAGGGGTTTGGAGCGGACCATCTCCTACAATGAGCAGTTCTTC
TRBV5-1	once	TRBJ2-4	.	CASSLGVIGRNIQYF	TGCGCCAGCAGCTTGGGGGTCATCGGGAGAAACATTCAGTACTTC
TRBV7-2	.	TRBJ1-5	.	CASSLDSGKSQPQHF	TGTGCCAGCAGCTTAGACTCAGGGAAGAGTCAGCCCCAGCATTTT
TRBV5-6	.	TRBJ1-5	.	CASSLTGNQPQHF	TGTGCCAGCAGCTTGACGGGTAATCAGCCCCAGCATTTT
TRBV14	once	TRBJ2-1	TRBD2	CASSQTGTSGIYEQFF	TGTGCCAGCAGCCAAACCGGGACTAGCGGGATATATGAGCAGTTCTTC
TRBV5-1	.	TRBJ1-5	.	CASSVDGSNQPQHF	TGCGCCAGCAGCGTCGACGGAAGCAATCAGCCCCAGCATTTT
TRBV25-1	.	TRBJ2-2	.	CASSGQALNTGELFF	TGTGCCAGCAGCGGTCAAGCTCTGAACACCGGGGAGCTGTTTTTT
TRBV19	.	TRBJ1-1	.	CASSSRTPITEAFF	TGTGCCAGTAGTTCTAGGACACCGATCACTGAAGCTTTCTTT
TRBV2	.	TRBJ2-2	TRBD1	CASSRSDRGRTGELFF	TGTGCCAGCAGTAGAAGCGACAGGGGGCGCACCGGGGAGCTGTTTTTT
TRBV18	.	TRBJ1-5	.	CASSPRDAGNQPQHF	TGTGCCAGCTCACCCCGGGACGCGGGCAATCAGCCCCAGCATTTT
TRBV7-2	.	TRBJ2-5	.	CASSLGPPGQGETQYF	TGTGCCAGCAGCTTAGGGCCCCCGGGACAAGGAGAGACCCAGTACTTC
TRBV3-1/TRBV3-2	.	TRBJ1-4	.	CASSDGGSVNEKLFF	TGTGCCAGCTCGGACGGAGGTTCGGTAAATGAAAAACTGTTTTTT
TRBV24-1	.	TRBJ2-7	TRBD1	CATSESPGQSYEQYF	TGTGCCACCAGTGAGTCACCGGGACAGTCCTACGAGCAGTACTTC
TRBV6-1	.	TRBJ1-5	TRBD1	CASSEAWTGHQPQHF	TGTGCCAGCAGTGAAGCATGGACAGGGCATCAGCCCCAGCATTTT
TRBV19	once	TRBJ2-1	TRBD2	CASSRLAGGGLFF	TGTGCCAGTAGTCGACTAGCGGGAGGGGGATTGTTCTTC
TRBV5-8	.	TRBJ2-3	.	CASSSRQITDTQYF	TGTGCCAGCAGCTCGCGCCAGATCACAGATACGCAGTATTTT
TRBV19	.	TRBJ2-1	TRBD2	CASSPPSGPSALQFF	TGTGCCAGTAGTCCTCCTAGCGGCCCTTCCGCCCTGCAGTTCTTC
TRBV4-1	few	TRBJ2-1	TRBD2	CASSQGLAGENEQFF	TGCGCCAGCAGCCAAGGACTAGCGGGTGAGAATGAGCAGTTCTTC
TRBV6-5	.	TRBJ1-5	.	CASRRVGQPQHF	TGTGCCAGCAGAAGGGTTGGCCAGCCCCAGCATTTT
TRBV3-1/TRBV3-2	.	TRBJ1-1	.	CASKISDRNTEAFF	TGTGCCAGCAAAATATCGGACAGGAACACTGAAGCTTTCTTT
TRBV15	.	TRBJ2-7	.	CATRTTGSRRYEQYF	TGTGCCACCAGAACTACAGGGTCACGAAGGTACGAGCAGTACTTC
TRBV3-1/TRBV3-2	.	TRBJ1-4	.	CASSQDSVGANEKLFF	TGTGCCAGCAGCCAAGATTCGGTCGGGGCTAATGAAAAACTGTTTTTT
TRBV19	.	TRBJ2-1	.	CASSMEQRPYNEQFF	TGTGCCAGTAGTATGGAGCAGCGACCCTACAATGAGCAGTTCTTC
TRBV5-1	.	TRBJ1-1	.	CASSSGRGGEAFF	TGCGCCAGCAGCTCAGGCAGGGGCGGTGAAGCTTTCTTT
TRBV13	few	TRBJ2-1	TRBD1	CASSLAGTGEFF	TGTGCCAGCAGCTTAGCGGGGACAGGGGAGTTCTTC
TRBV5-1	.	TRBJ2-3	TRBD2	CASSRSGRDGADTQYF	TGCGCCAGCAGCCGGAGCGGGAGGGACGGGGCAGATACGCAGTATTTT
TRBV7-8	.	TRBJ2-7	.	CASSSSGVLSVEQYF	TGTGCCAGCAGCTCCTCGGGAGTCCTGAGTGTGGAGCAGTACTTC
TRBV29-1	.	TRBJ2-7	TRBD2	CSARGSVAGEQYF	TGCAGCGCCAGGGGATCGGTAGCGGGGGAGCAGTACTTC
TRBV9	.	TRBJ1-2	.	CASRGSPNYGYTF	TGTGCCAGCCGGGGTTCCCCTAACTATGGCTACACCTTC
TRBV18	.	TRBJ2-2	.	CASSPRSSTVVAGATTGELFF	TGTGCCAGCTCACCAAGGTCCTCCACGGTCGTGGCAGGGGCGACCACCGGGGAGCTGTTTTTT
TRBV28	.	TRBJ2-7	.	CASSFAAPSYEQYF	TGTGCCAGCAGTTTTGCCGCACCATCCTACGAGCAGTACTTC
TRBV15	.	TRBJ2-5	.	CATSRLTLVSAWTQYF	TGTGCCACCAGCAGATTAACCTTGGTTAGTGCGTGGACCCAGTACTTC
TRBV5-1	.	TRBJ2-6	.	CASSFRDRTTGANVLTF	TGCGCCAGCAGCTTTCGAGACAGAACCACTGGGGCCAACGTCCTGACTTTC
TRBV3-1/TRBV3-2	.	TRBJ1-2	.	CASSQSPGERYGYTF	TGTGCCAGCAGCCAATCTCCCGGGGAGCGGTATGGCTACACCTTC
TRBV5-1	few	TRBJ2-1	TRBD2	CASSSGTSPEKGFF	TGCGCCAGCAGCTCCGGGACTAGCCCTGAAAAGGGGTTCTTC
TRBV28	.	TRBJ2-1	.	CASSLPHGNNEQFF	TGTGCCAGCAGTTTACCACATGGGAACAATGAGCAGTTCTTC
TRBV4-1	.	TRBJ1-4	.	CASSQGATLNEKLFF	TGCGCCAGCAGCCAAGGGGCTACCCTCAATGAAAAACTGTTTTTT
TRBV6-5	.	TRBJ2-7	.	CASTGDVEQYF	TGTGCCAGCACGGGGGACGTGGAGCAGTACTTC
TRBV19	.	TRBJ1-1	.	CASSIQVNTEAFF	TGTGCCAGTAGTATCCAGGTAAACACTGAAGCTTTCTTT
TRBV18	.	TRBJ1-2	.	CASSPPLGYTF	TGTGCCAGCTCACCACCGCTCGGCTACACCTTC
TRBV30	.	TRBJ1-6	TRBD1	CAWRQGRTGVNNSPLHF	TGTGCCTGGAGGCAGGGAAGGACAGGGGTTAATAATTCACCCCTCCACTTT
TRBV5-6	.	TRBJ2-5	.	CASSTGRFQETQYF	TGTGCCAGCAGCACTGGACGGTTCCAAGAGACCCAGTACTTC
TRBV7-3	.	TRBJ2-5	.	CASSLTTSKETQYF	TGTGCCAGCAGCTTAACGACAAGTAAAGAGACCCAGTACTTC
TRBV28	once	TRBJ2-5	.	CASSLLQKQETQYF	TGTGCCAGCAGTTTATTACAGAAACAAGAGACCCAGTACTTC
TRBV27	.	TRBJ1-1	.	CASSPRGGQGQGPTEAFF	TGTGCCAGCAGTCCCCGAGGGGGGCAGGGCCAAGGCCCCACTGAAGCTTTCTTT
TRBV30	.	TRBJ1-4	.	CAWRFREGAEKLFF	TGTGCCTGGCGGTTCAGGGAAGGTGCTGAAAAACTGTTTTTT